Listed below are T cell receptor beta chains from one sample, sequenced in a study of CD8 T cells in Susac syndrome. TCRdb recomputed calls from the immunoSEQ multiplex PCR reads with MiXCR, one row per CDR3 protein. The sample has roughly 130,000 distinct CDR3 sequences, nearly 95% seen once. The source material was CD4+ T cells from PBMCs. All receptors come from a human donor in good health. The CDR3 runs from the conserved cysteine through the conserved F or W. The D gene is left open where the match is weak. Clone size, where shown, is once, few, many, or a class for clones that have expanded.

v_call	cdr3_length	d_call	clone_size	j_call	cdr3_aa	cdr3_nt
TRBV28	13	.	.	TRBJ2-6	CASLSSGANVLTF	TGTGCCAGCCTTAGCTCTGGGGCCAACGTCCTGACTTTC
TRBV12-3/TRBV12-4	14	.	.	TRBJ2-3	CASSLRGFADTQYF	TGTGCCAGCAGTTTAAGGGGGTTCGCAGATACGCAGTATTTT
TRBV27	16	TRBD2	.	TRBJ2-2	CASSFPRTGGPGELFF	TGTGCCAGCAGTTTCCCCAGGACGGGAGGGCCCGGGGAGCTGTTTTTT
TRBV6-5	11	.	.	TRBJ2-7	CASSTHYEQYF	TGTGCCAGCAGTACCCACTACGAGCAGTACTTC
TRBV5-1	14	TRBD2	.	TRBJ2-7	CASSWTSGLNEQYF	TGCGCCAGCAGCTGGACTAGCGGACTAAACGAGCAGTACTTC
TRBV5-1	16	.	.	TRBJ2-1	CASSLGARNSYNEQFF	TGCGCCAGCAGCTTGGGAGCGCGGAACTCCTACAATGAGCAGTTCTTC
TRBV29-1	15	.	.	TRBJ1-2	CSVTPGGAVDYGYTF	TGCAGCGTTACTCCGGGGGGGGCAGTCGACTATGGCTACACCTTC
TRBV12-3/TRBV12-4	15	TRBD1	.	TRBJ1-2	CASSHGTGGNYGYTF	TGTGCCAGCAGTCACGGGACAGGGGGAAACTATGGCTACACCTTC
TRBV3-1	12	.	.	TRBJ2-2	CASTQNTGELFF	TGTGCCAGCACCCAGAACACCGGGGAGCTGTTTTTT
TRBV30	13	.	.	TRBJ1-5	CAWSVLSNQPQHF	TGTGCCTGGAGTGTATTAAGCAATCAGCCCCAGCATTTT
TRBV28	15	TRBD1	.	TRBJ2-7	CASSSGDRVAYEQYF	TGTGCCAGCAGTTCCGGGGACAGGGTGGCCTACGAGCAGTACTTC
TRBV2	13	.	.	TRBJ2-1	CASRYRVGNEQFF	TGTGCCAGCAGATACAGGGTTGGCAATGAGCAGTTCTTC
TRBV12-3/TRBV12-4	11	.	few	TRBJ2-5	CASSFRETQYF	TGTGCCAGCAGTTTTCGGGAGACCCAGTACTTC
TRBV3-1	13	.	.	TRBJ2-1	CASSPWRGNEQFF	TGTGCCAGCAGCCCTTGGAGGGGGAATGAGCAGTTCTTC
TRBV28	13	.	.	TRBJ1-3	CASSTGTGNTIYF	TGTGCCAGCAGTACCGGGACGGGAAACACCATATATTTT
TRBV2	15	TRBD1	.	TRBJ1-1	CASSIQGVMNTEAFF	TGTGCCAGCAGTATACAGGGGGTGATGAACACTGAAGCTTTCTTT
TRBV18	14	.	.	TRBJ2-3	CASSPPVQRDTQYF	TGTGCCAGCTCACCACCGGTCCAGCGAGATACGCAGTATTTT
TRBV13	15	.	.	TRBJ2-3	CASSLRSGRTDTQYF	TGTGCCAGCAGCCTCAGGAGCGGTCGCACAGATACGCAGTATTTT
TRBV29-1	8	.	.	TRBJ2-1	CSVDEQFF	TGCAGCGTTGATGAGCAGTTCTTC
TRBV7-2	14	.	once	TRBJ1-1	CASSFPFENTEAFF	TGTGCCAGCAGCTTCCCCTTTGAGAACACTGAAGCTTTCTTT
TRBV4-1	13	.	.	TRBJ2-5	CASSQDAYETQYF	TGCGCCAGCAGCCAAGATGCCTACGAGACCCAGTACTTC
TRBV28	16	TRBD1	.	TRBJ2-7	CASSLFLGQAGYEQYF	TGTGCCAGCAGTTTATTCTTGGGACAGGCAGGGTACGAGCAGTACTTC
TRBV4-1	15	.	.	TRBJ2-5	CASSQDRGIQETQYF	TGCGCCAGCAGCCAAGATAGGGGGATTCAAGAGACCCAGTACTTC
TRBV28	13	.	.	TRBJ2-7	CASGPGVLGEQYF	TGTGCCAGTGGACCCGGGGTTCTTGGCGAGCAGTACTTC
TRBV3-1	16	.	once	TRBJ2-1	CASSRTTGSSYNEQFF	TGTGCCAGCAGCCGGACTACGGGGAGCTCCTACAATGAGCAGTTCTTC
TRBV6-2/TRBV6-3	15	TRBD2	.	TRBJ2-5	CASALREGLMETQYF	TGTGCCAGCGCGTTACGGGAGGGCCTCATGGAGACCCAGTACTTC
TRBV6-5	14	TRBD1	.	TRBJ2-5	CASSRPGQMETQYF	TGTGCCAGCAGCCGTCCGGGACAGATGGAGACCCAGTACTTC
TRBV29-1	15	TRBD2	.	TRBJ2-1	CSVEGTSGTYNEQFF	TGCAGCGTTGAAGGGACTAGCGGGACCTACAATGAGCAGTTCTTC
TRBV6-6	15	TRBD1	.	TRBJ2-7	CASSTTGTSSYEQYF	TGTGCCAGCAGTACGACAGGGACAAGCTCCTACGAGCAGTACTTC
TRBV29-1	12	.	.	TRBJ1-1	CSVSRVDAEAFF	TGCAGCGTTTCCAGGGTTGACGCTGAAGCTTTCTTT
TRBV19	15	.	.	TRBJ1-4	CASSPGQGTYEKLFF	TGTGCCAGTAGCCCGGGGCAGGGGACTTATGAAAAACTGTTTTTT
TRBV7-9	16	TRBD2	once	TRBJ2-3	CASSSTSGGSTDTQYF	TGTGCCAGCAGCTCAACTAGCGGGGGAAGCACAGATACGCAGTATTTT
TRBV12-3/TRBV12-4	13	.	.	TRBJ2-3	CASSLSGTTTQYF	TGTGCCAGCAGTTTATCGGGTACCACAACGCAGTATTTT
TRBV5-6	13	TRBD1	.	TRBJ2-4	CASTNTGGSIQYF	TGTGCCAGCACTAACACAGGGGGTAGCATTCAGTACTTC
TRBV2	14	TRBD1	.	TRBJ1-4	CASSERTGGEKLFF	TGTGCCAGCAGTGAGAGGACAGGGGGTGAAAAACTGTTTTTT
TRBV4-1	16	.	.	TRBJ2-5	CASKGMGVGERETQYF	TGCGCCAGCAAGGGAATGGGAGTCGGGGAGAGGGAGACCCAGTACTTC
TRBV3-1	13	.	.	TRBJ1-2	CASSQVANYGYTF	TGTGCCAGCAGCCAAGTCGCTAACTATGGCTACACCTTC
TRBV13	12	.	.	TRBJ2-5	CASSRGGETQYF	TGTGCCAGCAGTAGGGGTGGAGAGACCCAGTACTTC
TRBV6-6	13	.	.	TRBJ2-7	CASSRDPSYEQYF	TGTGCCAGCAGTCGGGACCCCTCCTACGAGCAGTACTTC
TRBV4-2	17	.	once	TRBJ1-5	CASSQELGNRGNQPQHF	TGTGCCAGCAGCCAAGAGTTGGGAAACCGGGGCAATCAGCCCCAGCATTTT
TRBV28	11	.	.	TRBJ2-7	CASSSRDPANF	TGTGCCAGCAGTTCCCGGGACCCCGCGAACTTC
TRBV5-1	13	.	.	TRBJ1-2	CASSLKERRGYTF	TGCGCCAGCAGCTTGAAGGAACGTAGGGGCTACACCTTC
TRBV2	12	.	.	TRBJ1-2	CASSTDRYGYTF	TGTGCCAGCAGTACCGACCGATATGGCTACACCTTC
TRBV18	16	TRBD2	.	TRBJ2-1	CASSQTSGRRYNEQFF	TGTGCCAGCTCACAGACTAGCGGGAGGAGGTACAATGAGCAGTTCTTC
TRBV2	14	TRBD2	.	TRBJ2-3	CASNRAGRSDTQYF	TGTGCCAGCAACCGAGCGGGACGATCGGATACGCAGTATTTT
TRBV30	19	TRBD1	.	TRBJ1-2	CARSVQTLGTGGISYGYTF	TGTGCCCGGAGCGTCCAAACACTCGGGACAGGGGGCATCTCCTATGGCTACACCTTC
TRBV29-1	12	TRBD1	.	TRBJ1-2	CSGGGQGEGYTF	TGCAGCGGGGGGGGACAGGGGGAAGGCTACACCTTC